This TCR beta chain was captured by sequencing in a study of identical twins. At least ten counts were recorded for this clonotype. Via MiXCR, TCRdb re-called the 5' RACE reads, giving one row per CDR3 protein. Of 1,800,000 or so distinct CDR3 sequences in the sample, about 31% are singletons; the top ten hold over 0.25%. V shed 3 bases, J shed 9 bases, and the junction held 14 bases outside the gene matches. Germline CDR1 SQVTM, CDR2 ANQGSEA. The CDR3 is 15 amino acids. The source material was cord blood. This clonotype originated in a newborn girl in good health. The chain combines TRBV29-1 with TRBJ2-1; 7 nucleotides match TRBD2. CDR3 nucleotides: TGCAGCGTTGACCCATCCGGACTAGTCTCAAGTGAGCAGTTCTTC. Translating gives CSVDPSGLVSSEQFF.